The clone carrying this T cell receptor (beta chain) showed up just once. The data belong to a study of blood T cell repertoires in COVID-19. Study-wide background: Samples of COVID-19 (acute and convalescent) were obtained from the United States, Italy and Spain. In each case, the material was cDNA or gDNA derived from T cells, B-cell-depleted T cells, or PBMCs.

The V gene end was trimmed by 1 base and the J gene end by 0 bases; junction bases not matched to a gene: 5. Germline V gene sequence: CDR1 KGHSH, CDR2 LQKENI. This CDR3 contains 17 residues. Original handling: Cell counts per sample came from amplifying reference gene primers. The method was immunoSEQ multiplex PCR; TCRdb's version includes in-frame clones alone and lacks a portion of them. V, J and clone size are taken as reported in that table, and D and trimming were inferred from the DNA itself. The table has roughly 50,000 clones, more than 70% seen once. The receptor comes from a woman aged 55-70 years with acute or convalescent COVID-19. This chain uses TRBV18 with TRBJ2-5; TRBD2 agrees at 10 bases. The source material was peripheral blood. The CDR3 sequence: CASSPLRTSGYQETQYF. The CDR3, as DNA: TGTGCCAGCTCACCACTAAGGACTAGCGGCTACCAAGAGACCCAGTACTTC. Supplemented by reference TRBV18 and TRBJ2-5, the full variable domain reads NAGVMQNPRHLVRRRGQEARLRCSPMKGHSHVYWYRQLPEEGLKFMVYLQKENIIDESGMPKERFSAEFPKEGPSILRIQQVVRGDSAAYFCASSPLRTSGYQETQYFGPGTRLLVL.